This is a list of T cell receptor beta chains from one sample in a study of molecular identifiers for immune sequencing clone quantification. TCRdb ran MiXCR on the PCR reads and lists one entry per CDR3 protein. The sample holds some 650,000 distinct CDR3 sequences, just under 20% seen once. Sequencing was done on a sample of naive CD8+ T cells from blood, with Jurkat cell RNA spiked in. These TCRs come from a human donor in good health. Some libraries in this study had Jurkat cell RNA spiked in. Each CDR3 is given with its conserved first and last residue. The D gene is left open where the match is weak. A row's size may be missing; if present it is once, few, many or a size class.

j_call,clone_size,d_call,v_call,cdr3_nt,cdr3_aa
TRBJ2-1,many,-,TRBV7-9,TGTGCCAGCAGCTTGGTGCGGGGTGTGGATGAGCAGTTCTTC,CASSLVRGVDEQFF
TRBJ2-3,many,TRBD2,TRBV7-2,TGTGCCAGCAGCTCAACAGCGGGAGGGCCAGATACGCAGTATTTT,CASSSTAGGPDTQYF
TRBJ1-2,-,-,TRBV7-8,TGTGCCAGCAGCACCAATCTCACAGGGTTTTCGTTCTATGGCTACACCTTC,CASSTNLTGFSFYGYTF
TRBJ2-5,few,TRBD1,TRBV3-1,TGTGCCAGCAGCCCCGGGACAGGGGGTTCTGGGGGGACCCAGTACTTC,CASSPGTGGSGGTQYF
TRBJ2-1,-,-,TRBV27,TGTGCCAGCAGAGTCGTAGTCGGGCCAGTTGGCAATGAGCAGTTCTTC,CASRVVVGPVGNEQFF
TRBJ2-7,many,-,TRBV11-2,TGTGCCAGCAGCTTAGACGGGGGCTCCTACGAGCAGTACTTC,CASSLDGGSYEQYF
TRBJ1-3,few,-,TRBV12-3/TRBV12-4,TGTGCCAGCAGCCCCGAGAGTGGAAACACCATATATTTT,CASSPESGNTIYF
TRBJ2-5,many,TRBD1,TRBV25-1,TGTGCCAGCTGGGGACAGGGGGCTTTAGGGTCTTCTCCGACCCAGTACTTC,CASWGQGALGSSPTQYF
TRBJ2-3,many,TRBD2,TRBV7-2,TGTGCCAGCAGCCTAGACCCCCAAGCGAGCGGGGGGCGCACAGATACGCAGTATTTT,CASSLDPQASGGRTDTQYF
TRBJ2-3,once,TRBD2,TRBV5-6,TGTGCCGGCAGCTTGGTTAGGGGTAGCGGGAGTTTGGCAGATACGCAGTATTTT,CAGSLVRGSGSLADTQYF
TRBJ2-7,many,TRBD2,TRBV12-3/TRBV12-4,TGTGCCAGCAGCCCGGGACTAGCGGTCGCCTACGAGCAGTACTTC,CASSPGLAVAYEQYF
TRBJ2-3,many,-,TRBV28,TGTGCCAGTGATATAGGGTTCCAGTATTTT,CASDIGFQYF
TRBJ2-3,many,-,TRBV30,TGTGCCTGGAATAGGGATAGGGCAGATACGCAGTATTTT,CAWNRDRADTQYF